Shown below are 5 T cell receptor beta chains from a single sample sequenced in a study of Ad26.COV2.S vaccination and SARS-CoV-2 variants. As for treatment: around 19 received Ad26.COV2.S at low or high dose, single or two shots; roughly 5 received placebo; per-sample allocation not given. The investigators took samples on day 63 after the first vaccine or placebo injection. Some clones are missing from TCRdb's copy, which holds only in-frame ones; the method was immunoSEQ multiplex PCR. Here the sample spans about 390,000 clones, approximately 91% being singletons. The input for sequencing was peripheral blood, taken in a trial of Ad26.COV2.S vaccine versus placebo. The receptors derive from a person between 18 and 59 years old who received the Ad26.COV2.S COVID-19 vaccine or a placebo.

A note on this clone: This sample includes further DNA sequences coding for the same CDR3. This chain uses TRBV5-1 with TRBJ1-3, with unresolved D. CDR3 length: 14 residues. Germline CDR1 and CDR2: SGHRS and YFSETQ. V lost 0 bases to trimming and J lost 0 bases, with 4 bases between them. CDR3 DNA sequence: TGCGCCAGCAGCTTGGATGGCTCTGGAAACACCATATATTTT. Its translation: CASSLDGSGNTIYF.

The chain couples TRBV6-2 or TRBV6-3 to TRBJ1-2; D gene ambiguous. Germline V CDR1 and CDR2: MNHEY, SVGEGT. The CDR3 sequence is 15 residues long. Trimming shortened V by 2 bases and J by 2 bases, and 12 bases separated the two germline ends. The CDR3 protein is CASSYPASANYGYTF. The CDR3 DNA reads TGTGCCAGCAGTTACCCAGCTTCGGCCAACTATGGCTACACCTTC.

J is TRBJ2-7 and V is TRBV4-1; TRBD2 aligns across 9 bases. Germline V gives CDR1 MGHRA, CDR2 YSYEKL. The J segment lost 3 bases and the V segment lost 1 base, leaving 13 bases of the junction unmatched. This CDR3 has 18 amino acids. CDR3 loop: CASSQVVNLAGLNYEQYF. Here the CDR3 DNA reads TGCGCCAGCAGCCAAGTCGTAAATCTAGCGGGGTTAAACTACGAGCAGTACTTC.

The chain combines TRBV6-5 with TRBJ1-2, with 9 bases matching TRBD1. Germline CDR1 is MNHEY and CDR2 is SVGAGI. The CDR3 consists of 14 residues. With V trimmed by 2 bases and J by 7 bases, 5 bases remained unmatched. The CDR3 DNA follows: TGTGCCAGCAGTTACGCGGGACAGGGTGGTGGCTACACCTTC. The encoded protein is CASSYAGQGGGYTF.

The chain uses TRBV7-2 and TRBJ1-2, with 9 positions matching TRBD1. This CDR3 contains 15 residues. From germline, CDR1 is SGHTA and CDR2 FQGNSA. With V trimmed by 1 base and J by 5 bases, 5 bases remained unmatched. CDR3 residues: CASSLGQGGSYGYTF. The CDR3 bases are TGTGCCAGCAGCTTAGGACAGGGGGGTTCTTATGGCTACACCTTC.